Listed here are 7 T cell receptor beta chains from one sample, sequenced in a study of response to subunit inactivated influenza vaccine. TCRdb reprocessed the RT-PCR reads with MiXCR, giving one entry per CDR3 protein. The sample has roughly 650,000 distinct CDR3 sequences, approximately 15% seen once. The sequenced sample was PBMCs from blood, obtained 11 to 12 days after vaccination. Receptors originate from a man aged 50 to 60 who received an inactivated influenza vaccine.

The gene calls are TRBV28 and TRBJ1-1; D possibly corresponds to TRBD1 (6 bases). The CDR3 runs to 12 residues. CDR1 is MDHEN, CDR2 SYDVKM, per germline. V was cut by 3 bases and J by 7 bases, with 9 bases left in between. CDR3 coding DNA: TGTGCCAGCAGTTTCCCGACAGGTGAAGCTTTCTTT. Translated, it gives CASSFPTGEAFF.

A few counts support this clonotype. The genes are TRBV18 and TRBJ1-5, with D uncertain. Germline V gene sequence: CDR1 KGHSH, CDR2 LQKENI. The CDR3 loop spans 16 amino acids. With 2 bases removed from V and 0 bases from J, the gap between germline ends came to 11 bases. DNA for the CDR3: TGTGCCAGCTCACCAAAGGGTCGACATAGCAATCAGCCCCAGCATTTT. Its protein product is CASSPKGRHSNQPQHF. Filled out from reference TRBV18 and TRBJ1-5, the complete variable domain reads NAGVMQNPRHLVRRRGQEARLRCSPMKGHSHVYWYRQLPEEGLKFMVYLQKENIIDESGMPKERFSAEFPKEGPSILRIQQVVRGDSAAYFCASSPKGRHSNQPQHFGDGTRLSIL.

Points on this clonotype: Germline is not matched at one junction end, which may reflect a read error. The V and J genes are TRBV7-2 and TRBJ1-1, with a possible D match to TRBD1 (6 bases). Germline-derived CDR1 and CDR2 are SGHTA and FQGNSA. This CDR3 comprises 16 residues. The CDR3 is CANSSQGGGMNTEAFF. The CDR3, as DNA: TGTGCCAACAGCTCTCAGGGAGGGGGAATGAACACTGAAGCTTTCTTT.

This clonotype was observed a few times. The gene calls are TRBV20-1 and TRBJ2-3; 8 bases align to TRBD2. This CDR3 region has 15 residues. CDR1 DFQATT and CDR2 SNEGSKA come from the germline V gene (reference sequence). The V and J ends lost 2 bases and 0 bases, in that order; junction bases with no gene match: 4. CDR3 protein: CSARSIAGSTDTQYF. The CDR3 DNA follows: TGCAGTGCTAGATCGATAGCGGGAAGCACAGATACGCAGTATTTT.

The sample holds many counts of this clonotype. The rearrangement joins TRBV5-5 to TRBJ1-1, with D uncertain. The germline V gene encodes CDR1 SGHKS and CDR2 YYEKEE (reference sequence). The V and J ends lost 0 bases and 11 bases respectively, with 8 bases between them. This CDR3 contains 11 residues. This CDR3 reads CASSLELRAFF. DNA of the CDR3: TGTGCCAGCAGCTTGGAACTGCGGGCTTTCTTT. The entire variable domain, with the rest obtained from reference TRBV5-5 and TRBJ1-1, is as follows: DAGVTQSPTHLIKTRGQQVTLRCSPISGHKSVSWYQQVLGQGPQFIFQYYEKEERGRGNFPDRFSARQFPNYSSELNVNALLLGDSALYLCASSLELRAFFGQGTRLTVV.

The chain is built from TRBV7-8 and TRBJ1-4, with TRBD1 matching over 7 bases. Germline V gene lookup returns CDR1 SGHVS and CDR2 FQNEAQ. Trimming cost V 5 bases and J 6 bases; bases outside gene matches: 6. The CDR3 runs 14 residues. The CDR3 region is CASSVDRADEKLFF. The CDR3 nucleotides read TGTGCCAGCAGCGTCGACAGGGCGGATGAAAAACTGTTTTTT.

The chain recombines TRBV27 with TRBJ2-1, with D possibly called TRBD1 or TRBD2 (6 bases each). Trimming stripped 6 bases from V and 12 bases from J, with 15 bases between. The CDR3 loop spans 12 amino acids. Germline CDR1 and CDR2: MNHEY and SMNVEV (reference sequence). The CDR3 sequence is CASREGGRGQFF. Written as DNA, the CDR3 is TGTGCCAGCAGAGAGGGGGGCCGGGGGCAGTTCTTC.